This T cell receptor (beta chain) was captured by sequencing in a study of cytomegalovirus exposure and HLA in healthy donors. The PCR contained 60 Vbeta and 13 Jbeta primers. Original handling: Some 11 million shared chains were among the approximately 82 million unique TCR beta chains that a later analysis counted. Assay: immunoSEQ multiplex PCR; the TCRdb copy retains only in-frame clones and omits some. V and J calls and clone size are those listed in that table; D and trimming were worked out from the DNA. The data show 130,000 to 150,000 clones, around 80% seen once. CDR1 SNHLY and CDR2 FYNNEI come from the germline V gene. The CDR3 totals 12 residues. The V end lost 4 bases, the J end lost 5 bases, and 8 bases lay between the germline ends.

The sequence was obtained from a man aged 40-49 years in good health and CMV-seronegative. Sequencing was performed on PBMCs. The V call is TRBV2, the J call TRBJ2-5; D ambiguous. The DNA for the CDR3 is TGTGCCAGCAGTGGAACTTCTGAGACCCAGTACTTC. Amino acid sequence: CASSGTSETQYF.